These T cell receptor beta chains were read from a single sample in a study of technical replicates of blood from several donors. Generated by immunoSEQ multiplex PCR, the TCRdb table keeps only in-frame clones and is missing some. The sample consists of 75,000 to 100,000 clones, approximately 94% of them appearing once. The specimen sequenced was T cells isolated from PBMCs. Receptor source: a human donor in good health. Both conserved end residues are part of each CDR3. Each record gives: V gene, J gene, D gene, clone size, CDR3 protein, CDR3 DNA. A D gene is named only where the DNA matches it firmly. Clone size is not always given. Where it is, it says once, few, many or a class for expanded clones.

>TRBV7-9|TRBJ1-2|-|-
CASSPITGGYTF
TGTGCCAGCAGCCCTATCACCGGTGGCTACACCTTC
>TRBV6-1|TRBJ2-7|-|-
CASSEARGATEEQYF
TGTGCCAGCAGTGAAGCAAGGGGTGCTACGGAGGAGCAGTACTTC
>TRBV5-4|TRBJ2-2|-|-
CASSPVGGTGELFF
TGTGCCAGCAGCCCGGTGGGGGGCACCGGGGAGCTGTTTTTT
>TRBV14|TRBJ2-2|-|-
CASSRGGTGELFF
TGTGCCAGCAGCCGAGGAGGAACCGGGGAGCTGTTTTTT
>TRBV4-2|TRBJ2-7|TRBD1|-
CASSLETGSPYEQYF
TGTGCCAGCAGCCTAGAGACAGGGAGCCCCTACGAGCAGTACTTC
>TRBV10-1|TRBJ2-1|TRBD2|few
CASTSGREIYEQFF
TGCGCCAGCACCAGCGGGAGGGAAATCTATGAGCAGTTCTTC
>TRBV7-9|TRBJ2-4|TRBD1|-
CASDQGKGQFDIQYF
TGTGCCAGCGATCAAGGGAAGGGACAGTTCGACATTCAGTACTTC
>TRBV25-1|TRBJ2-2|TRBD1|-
CASSEVGGQGVLFF
TGTGCCAGCAGTGAAGTCGGGGGACAGGGGGTTCTGTTTTTT
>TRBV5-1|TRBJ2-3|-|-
CASSFGRSTDTQYF
TGCGCCAGCAGCTTTGGCAGGTCCACAGATACGCAGTATTTT
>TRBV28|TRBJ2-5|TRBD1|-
CASSGRDRVRGKTQYF
TGTGCCAGCAGTGGGAGGGACAGGGTAAGAGGGAAGACCCAGTACTTC
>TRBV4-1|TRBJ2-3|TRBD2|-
CASSLPTLAGFVDTQYF
TGCGCCAGCAGCCTCCCTACGCTAGCGGGATTTGTAGATACGCAGTATTTT
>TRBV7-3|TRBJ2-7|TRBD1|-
CASSLAGGYEQYF
TGTGCCAGCAGCTTAGCAGGGGGCTACGAGCAGTACTTC
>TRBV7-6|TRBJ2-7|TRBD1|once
CASSKGTGPREQYF
TGTGCCAGCAGCAAAGGGACAGGGCCGAGGGAGCAGTACTTC
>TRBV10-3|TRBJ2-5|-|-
CAINRAGGETQYF
TGTGCCATCAACAGAGCGGGCGGGGAGACCCAGTACTTC
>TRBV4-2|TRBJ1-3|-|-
CASSPTEIRTLTLLSGNTIYF
TGTGCCAGCAGCCCCACAGAAATAAGAACCCTAACCCTCCTCTCTGGAAACACCATATATTTT
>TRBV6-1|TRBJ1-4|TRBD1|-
CASSVTGVNEKLFF
TGTGCCAGCAGTGTCACAGGGGTTAATGAAAAACTGTTTTTT
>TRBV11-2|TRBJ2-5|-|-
CASSLWERSLQETQYF
TGTGCCAGCAGCTTATGGGAGCGGAGCCTACAAGAGACCCAGTACTTC
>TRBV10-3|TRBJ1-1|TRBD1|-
CAISEDRDTEAFF
TGTGCCATCAGTGAGGACAGGGACACTGAAGCTTTCTTT
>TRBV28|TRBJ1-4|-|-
CASRVGAFPNEKLFF
TGTGCCAGCAGAGTAGGGGCATTTCCTAATGAAAAACTGTTTTTT
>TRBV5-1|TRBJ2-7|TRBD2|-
CASSRSGRALEQYF
TGCGCCAGCAGCAGAAGCGGGAGGGCCCTCGAGCAGTACTTC
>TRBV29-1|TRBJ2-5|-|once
CSVEAFQETQYF
TGCAGCGTTGAGGCCTTCCAAGAGACCCAGTACTTC
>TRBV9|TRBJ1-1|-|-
CASSVEPVMNTEAFF
TGTGCCAGCAGCGTAGAACCAGTTATGAACACTGAAGCTTTCTTT
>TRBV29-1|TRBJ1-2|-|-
CSVETGYGYTF
TGCAGCGTTGAAACGGGCTATGGCTACACCTTC
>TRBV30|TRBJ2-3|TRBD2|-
CAWSKLISGRGNTQYF
TGTGCCTGGAGTAAATTGATTAGCGGGAGGGGAAATACGCAGTATTTT
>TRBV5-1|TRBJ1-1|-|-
CASSLSGPMNTEAFF
TGCGCCAGCAGCTTGAGCGGGCCTATGAACACTGAAGCTTTCTTT
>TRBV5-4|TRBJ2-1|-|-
CASSLDAGNLGNEQFF
TGTGCCAGCAGCTTGGACGCGGGGAATCTTGGCAATGAGCAGTTCTTC
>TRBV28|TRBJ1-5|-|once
CASRQVNQPQHF
TGTGCCAGCCGACAGGTCAATCAGCCCCAGCATTTT
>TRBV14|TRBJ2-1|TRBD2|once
CASSQEREVNEQFF
TGTGCCAGCAGCCAAGAGCGGGAGGTCAATGAGCAGTTCTTC
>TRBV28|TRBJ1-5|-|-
CASSIPTRTQKGDSNQPQHF
TGTGCCAGCAGTATACCTACCCGGACCCAGAAGGGAGATAGCAATCAGCCCCAGCATTTT
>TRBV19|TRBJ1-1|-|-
CASSIGLGGRAFF
TGTGCCAGTAGTATTGGGTTGGGGGGGCGAGCTTTCTTT
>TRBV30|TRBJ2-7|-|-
CAWGIQGSYEQYF
TGTGCCTGGGGAATACAGGGTTCCTACGAGCAGTACTTC
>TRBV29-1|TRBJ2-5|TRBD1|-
CSVDRQGYQETQYF
TGCAGCGTTGATAGACAGGGTTACCAAGAGACCCAGTACTTC
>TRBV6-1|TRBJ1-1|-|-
CASSLQGRETEAFF
TGTGCCAGCAGTCTCCAGGGGAGAGAAACTGAAGCTTTCTTT
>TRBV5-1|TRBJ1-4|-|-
CASSLQNEKLFF
TGCGCCAGCAGCTTACAGAATGAAAAACTGTTTTTT
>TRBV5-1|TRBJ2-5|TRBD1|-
CASGRTGQETQYF
TGCGCCAGCGGACGGACAGGACAAGAGACCCAGTACTTC
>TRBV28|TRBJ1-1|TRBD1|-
CASSSPQGANTEAFF
TGTGCCAGCAGTTCACCCCAGGGGGCAAACACTGAAGCTTTCTTT
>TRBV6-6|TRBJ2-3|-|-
CASTDIRTDTQYF
TGTGCCAGTACAGACATACGAACAGATACGCAGTATTTT
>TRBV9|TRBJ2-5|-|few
CASSVGGGRETQYF
TGTGCCAGCAGCGTAGGGGGCGGTCGGGAGACCCAGTACTTC
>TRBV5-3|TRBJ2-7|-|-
CARSWDTYEQYF
TGTGCCAGAAGCTGGGACACCTACGAGCAGTACTTC
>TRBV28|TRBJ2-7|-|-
CASSLTGTHAYEQYF
TGTGCCAGCAGTTTAACCGGGACTCATGCCTACGAGCAGTACTTC